This T cell receptor beta chain was recorded in a study of cytomegalovirus exposure and HLA in healthy donors. Study background: For the approximately 360 genotyped donors, 65% to 90% fell within the Caucasian-associated ancestry cluster. The study's findings and limits: With DRB1 most and HLA-C fewest, TCR association rates differed between HLA loci in a later analysis.

Primers for the PCR totalled 60 Vbeta and 13 Jbeta. Clones were read by immunoSEQ multiplex PCR, and TCRdb kept only the in-frame ones, dropping some. The table shows around 91,000 clones, with roughly 78% occurring only once. Germline CDR1 reads SGDLS; CDR2 reads YYNGEE. This CDR3 comprises 16 residues. Losses at the gene ends were 0 bases for V and 5 bases for J; bases not matched to a gene: 6. With regard to this clone: The antigen remains unidentified.

The sequencing input was PBMCs. J is TRBJ2-1 and V is TRBV9; 9 nucleotides align to TRBD2. The TCR originated in a male donor in good health and CMV-seropositive. The CDR3 DNA follows: TGTGCCAGCAGCGTAGGGGGACTAGCTTACAACAATGAGCAGTTCTTC. Encoded protein: CASSVGGLAYNNEQFF.